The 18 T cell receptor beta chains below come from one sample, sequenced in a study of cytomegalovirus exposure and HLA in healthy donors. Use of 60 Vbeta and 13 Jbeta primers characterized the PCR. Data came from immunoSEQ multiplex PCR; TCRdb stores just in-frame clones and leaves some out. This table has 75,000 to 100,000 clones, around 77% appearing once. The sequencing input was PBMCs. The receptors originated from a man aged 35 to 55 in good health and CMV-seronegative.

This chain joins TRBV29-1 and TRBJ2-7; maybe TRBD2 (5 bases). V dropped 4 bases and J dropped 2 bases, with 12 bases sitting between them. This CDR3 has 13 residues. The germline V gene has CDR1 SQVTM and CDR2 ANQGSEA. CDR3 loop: CSVAAGSTYEQYF. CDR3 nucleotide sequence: TGCAGCGTTGCGGCGGGCAGTACCTACGAGCAGTACTTC.

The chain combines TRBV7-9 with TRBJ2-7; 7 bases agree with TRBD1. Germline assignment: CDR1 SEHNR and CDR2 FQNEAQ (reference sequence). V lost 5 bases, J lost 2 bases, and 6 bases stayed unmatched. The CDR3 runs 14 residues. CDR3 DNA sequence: TGTGCCAGCAGCCTCGACAGGGTCCCCTACGAGCAGTACTTC. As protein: CASSLDRVPYEQYF.

The CDR3 loop is CASSVAAGGDEQYF. The CDR3 DNA follows: TGTGCCAGCAGCGTAGCGGCAGGGGGCGACGAGCAGTACTTC. This chain connects TRBV9 to TRBJ2-7, with TRBD1 matching over 8 bases. The CDR3 extends over 14 amino acids. V lost 0 bases to trimming and J lost 5 bases; unmatched junction nucleotides: 4. Germline V gene sequence: CDR1 SGDLS, CDR2 YYNGEE.

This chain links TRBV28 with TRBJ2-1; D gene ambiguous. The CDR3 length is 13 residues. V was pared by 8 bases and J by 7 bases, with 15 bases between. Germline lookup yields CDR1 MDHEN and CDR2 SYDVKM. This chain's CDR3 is CASLTTIVNEQFF. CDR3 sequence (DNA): TGTGCCAGCCTTACTACTATCGTGAATGAGCAGTTCTTC.

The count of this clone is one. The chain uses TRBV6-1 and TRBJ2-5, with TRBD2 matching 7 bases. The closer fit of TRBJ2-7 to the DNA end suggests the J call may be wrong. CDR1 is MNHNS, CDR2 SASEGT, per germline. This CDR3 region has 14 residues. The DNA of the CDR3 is TGTGCCAGCACCTATTGGACTAGCTCCTACGAGCAGTACTTC. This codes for CASTYWTSSYEQYF.

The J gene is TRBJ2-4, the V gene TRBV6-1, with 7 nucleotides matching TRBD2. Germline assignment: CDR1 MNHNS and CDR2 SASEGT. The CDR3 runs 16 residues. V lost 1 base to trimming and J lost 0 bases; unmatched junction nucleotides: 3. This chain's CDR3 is CASSEVPGGAKNIQYF. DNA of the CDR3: TGTGCCAGCAGTGAAGTTCCGGGGGGAGCCAAAAACATTCAGTACTTC.

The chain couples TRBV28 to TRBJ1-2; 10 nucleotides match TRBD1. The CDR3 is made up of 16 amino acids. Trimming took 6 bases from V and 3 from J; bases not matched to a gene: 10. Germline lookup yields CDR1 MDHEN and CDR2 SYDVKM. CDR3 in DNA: TGTGCCAGCAGAGAGGGGACGACAGGGGGCGACTATGGCTACACCTTC. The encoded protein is CASREGTTGGDYGYTF.

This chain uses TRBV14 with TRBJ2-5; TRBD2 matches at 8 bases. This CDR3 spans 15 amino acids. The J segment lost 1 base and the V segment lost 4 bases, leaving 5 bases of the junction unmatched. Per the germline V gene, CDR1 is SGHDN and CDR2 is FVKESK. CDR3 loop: CASSLGLAPQETQYF. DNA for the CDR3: TGTGCCAGCAGCCTCGGACTAGCTCCCCAAGAGACCCAGTACTTC.

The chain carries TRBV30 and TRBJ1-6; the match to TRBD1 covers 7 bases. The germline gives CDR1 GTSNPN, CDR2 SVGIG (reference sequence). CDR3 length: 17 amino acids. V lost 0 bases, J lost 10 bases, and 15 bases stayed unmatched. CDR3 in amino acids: CAWSVRVGGSRRSPLHF. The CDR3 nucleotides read TGTGCCTGGAGTGTACGGGTAGGGGGCAGTCGAAGATCACCCCTCCACTTT.

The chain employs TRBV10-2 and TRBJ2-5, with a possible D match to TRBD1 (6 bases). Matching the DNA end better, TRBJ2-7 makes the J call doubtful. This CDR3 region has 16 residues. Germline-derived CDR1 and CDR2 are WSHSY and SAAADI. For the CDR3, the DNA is TGCGCCAGCAGTGCTCTACAGGGTTACGGGGACTACGAGCAGTACTTC. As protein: CASSALQGYGDYEQYF.

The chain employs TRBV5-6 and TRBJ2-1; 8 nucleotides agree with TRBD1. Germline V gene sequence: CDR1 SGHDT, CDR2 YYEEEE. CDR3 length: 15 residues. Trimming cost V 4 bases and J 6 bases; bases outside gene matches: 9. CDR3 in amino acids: CASSQGQARGNEQFF. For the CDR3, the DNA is TGTGCCAGCAGCCAGGGACAGGCGCGGGGCAATGAGCAGTTCTTC.

The CDR3: CASSLFGTDTQYF. CDR3 DNA sequence: TGCGCCAGCAGCTTGTTCGGGACAGATACGCAGTATTTT. V is TRBV5-1 and J is TRBJ2-3; no clear D gene. V lost 1 base and J lost 3, with 6 bases in between. The CDR3 covers 13 residues. The germline V gene encodes CDR1 SGHRS and CDR2 YFSETQ.

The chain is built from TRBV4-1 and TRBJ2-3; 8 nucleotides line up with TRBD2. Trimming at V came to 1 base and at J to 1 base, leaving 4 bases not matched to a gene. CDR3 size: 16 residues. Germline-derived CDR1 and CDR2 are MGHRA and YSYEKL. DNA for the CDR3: TGCGCCAGCAGCCAAGTTCATAGCGGGGGCACAGATACGCAGTATTTT. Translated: CASSQVHSGGTDTQYF.

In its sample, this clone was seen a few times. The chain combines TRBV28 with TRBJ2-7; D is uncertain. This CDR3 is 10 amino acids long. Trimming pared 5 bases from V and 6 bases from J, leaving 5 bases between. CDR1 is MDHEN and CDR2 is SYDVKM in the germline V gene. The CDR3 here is CASSTVEQYF. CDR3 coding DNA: TGTGCCAGCAGTACTGTCGAGCAGTACTTC.

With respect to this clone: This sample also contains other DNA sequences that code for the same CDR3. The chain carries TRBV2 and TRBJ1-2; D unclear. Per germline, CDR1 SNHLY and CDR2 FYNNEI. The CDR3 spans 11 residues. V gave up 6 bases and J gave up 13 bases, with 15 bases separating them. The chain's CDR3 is CASSDLLGGTF. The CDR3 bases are TGTGCCAGCAGCGATCTTTTAGGAGGCACCTTC.

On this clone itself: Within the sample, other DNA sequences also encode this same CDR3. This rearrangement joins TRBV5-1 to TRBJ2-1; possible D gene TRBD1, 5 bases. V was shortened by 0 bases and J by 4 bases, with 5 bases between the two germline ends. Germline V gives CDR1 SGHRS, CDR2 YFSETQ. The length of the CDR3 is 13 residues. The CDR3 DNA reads TGCGCCAGCAGCTTGGGACAGTACAATGAGCAGTTCTTC. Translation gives CASSLGQYNEQFF.

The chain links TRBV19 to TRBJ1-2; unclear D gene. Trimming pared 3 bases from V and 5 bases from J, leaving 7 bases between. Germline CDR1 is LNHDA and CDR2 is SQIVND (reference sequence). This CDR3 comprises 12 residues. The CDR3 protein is CASSIAGYGYTF. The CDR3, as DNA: TGTGCCAGTAGTATTGCCGGGTATGGCTACACCTTC.

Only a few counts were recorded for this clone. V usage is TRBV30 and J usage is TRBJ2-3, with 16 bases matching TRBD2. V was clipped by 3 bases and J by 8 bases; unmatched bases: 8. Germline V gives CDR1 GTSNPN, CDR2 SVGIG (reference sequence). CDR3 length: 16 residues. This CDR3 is CAWRTGLAGGPATQYF. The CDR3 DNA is TGTGCCTGGAGGACGGGACTAGCGGGGGGGCCAGCTACGCAGTATTTT.